This passage covers 7 T cell receptor beta chains from one sample sequenced in a study of vaccination and CD4 T cells after COVID-19. Treatment here: roughly ten-day PBMC culture with coronavirus spike peptide pools or control peptides (ViraFEST assay). These TCRs' antigens remain unknown. The study sequenced cultured CD4+ T cell DNA using the Oncomine TCR Beta short-read assay. TCRdb called the PCR reads again in MiXCR, with one record for every CDR3 protein. The sample consists of tens of thousands of distinct CDR3 sequences, 45% to 65% of them appearing once. Sequencing was done on a sample of CD4+ T cells from blood, cultured in vitro. The source is a human donor who had recovered from COVID-19.

The V call is TRBV6-1, the J call TRBJ2-1, with D unclear. The CDR3 is 15 residues long. Germline V gene lookup returns CDR1 MNHNS and CDR2 SASEGT. V was trimmed by 6 bases and J by 0 bases, leaving 12 bases between them. The CDR3 DNA sequence: TGTGCCAGCAGGCGAGCCGGGTTCTCCTACAATGAGCAGTTCTTC. Translated: CASRRAGFSYNEQFF.

The chain employs TRBV11-2 and TRBJ1-1; D possibly corresponds to TRBD1 (5 bases). Trimming shortened V by 3 bases and J by 3 bases, and 11 bases separated the two germline ends. The germline V gene encodes CDR1 SGHAT and CDR2 FQNNGV. The CDR3 totals 14 residues. CDR3: CASSFSQGDTEAFF. DNA of the CDR3: TGTGCCAGCAGCTTTAGCCAAGGGGACACTGAAGCTTTCTTT.

V is TRBV24-1 and J is TRBJ1-2; maybe TRBD1 (6 bases). CDR1 KGHDR and CDR2 SFDVKD come from the germline V gene. The V gene lost 3 bases and the J gene lost 4 bases, with 17 bases spanning the gap. CDR3 length: 16 residues. The DNA of the CDR3 is TGTGCCACCAGTGATACGGACAGCCCCCCCCTCTATGGCTACACCTTC. It is translated as CATSDTDSPPLYGYTF.

This rearrangement joins TRBV7-2 to TRBJ1-2, with D tentatively TRBD1 (5 bases). Germline CDR1 SGHTA, CDR2 FQGNSA. Trimming removed 5 bases from V and 5 bases from J, with 21 bases in between. The CDR3 is 16 residues long. CDR3 loop: CASSPEGAGPWYGYTF. The CDR3 DNA follows: TGTGCCAGCAGCCCCGAAGGGGCCGGACCATGGTATGGCTACACCTTC. Full variable domain (rest looked up from reference TRBV7-2 and TRBJ1-2): GAGVSQSPSNKVTEKGKDVELRCDPISGHTALYWYRQSLGQGLEFLIYFQGNSAPDKSGLPSDRFSAERTGGSVSTLTIQRTQQEDSAVYLCASSPEGAGPWYGYTFGSGTRLTVV.

In DNA form, the CDR3 reads TGCGCCAGCACGACAGGGGTCGACGCCGGGGAGCTGTTTTTT. It yields the protein CASTTGVDAGELFF. This sequence joins TRBV5-1 and TRBJ2-2; 8 bases match TRBD1. The junction had 7 bases not matched to a gene; V was cut back by 6 bases and J by 6 bases. This CDR3 contains 14 residues. The germline gives CDR1 SGHRS, CDR2 YFSETQ.

The chain has TRBV20-1 and TRBJ2-3; D remains ambiguous. CDR3 length: 11 residues. V shed 5 bases and J shed 2 bases, with 5 bases lying between them. Germline V CDR1 and CDR2: DFQATT, SNEGSKA (reference sequence). The CDR3 loop reads CSAGNTDTQYF. CDR3 in DNA: TGCAGTGCTGGCAACACAGATACGCAGTATTTT.

As for this clonotype: One junction end does not reproduce the germline sequence, and a read error may be involved. The rearrangement joins TRBV7-7 to TRBJ1-6, with D unclear. CDR3 length: 13 residues. Germline CDR1 is SSHAT and CDR2 is FNYEAQ (reference sequence). The CDR3 nucleotides are TGTGCTAGCAGTCGTGCTTTCGGGTCACCCCTCCACTTT. It encodes CASSRAFGSPLHF. The full variable domain, rest sourced from reference TRBV7-7 and TRBJ1-6, is GAGVSQSPRYKVTKRGQDVTLRCDPISSHATLYWYQQALGQGPEFLTYFNYEAQPDKSGLPSDRFSAERPEGSISTLTIQRTEQRDSAMYRCASSRAFGSPLHFGNGTRLTVT.